This T cell receptor (beta chain) was identified during a study of shared clonotypes between healthy human individuals. Study context: Researchers assigned three CD4 naive, three CD4 memory, two CD8 naive and one CD8 memory plate to each donor.

An even split of each subset's genomic DNA across several immunoSEQ plates was performed. Each sorted subset replicate got 200 ng genomic DNA, tens of thousands of genomes. Sequenced by immunoSEQ multiplex PCR; TCRdb stores in-frame clones only, minus some. The sample consists of fewer than 1.4 million clones, roughly 74% of them appearing once. V dropped 1 base and J dropped 3; count of bases not matched to a gene: 8. This CDR3 has 17 amino acids. The germline CDR1 and CDR2 sequences are SQVTM and ANQGSEA. The chain uses TRBV29-1 and TRBJ2-1, with 11 nucleotides matching TRBD2. The sequenced sample was memory CD4+ T cells from PBMCs. Subset denoted: CD45RA-negative fraction. This receptor was taken from a man aged 18 to 35 in good health. Some clones in this sample may be carry-over from other donors' samples. The CDR3 bases are TGCAGCGTTGAAGGGTTCGCAGGGACTAGCGGCTACAATGAGCAGTTCTTC. Translated: CSVEGFAGTSGYNEQFF.